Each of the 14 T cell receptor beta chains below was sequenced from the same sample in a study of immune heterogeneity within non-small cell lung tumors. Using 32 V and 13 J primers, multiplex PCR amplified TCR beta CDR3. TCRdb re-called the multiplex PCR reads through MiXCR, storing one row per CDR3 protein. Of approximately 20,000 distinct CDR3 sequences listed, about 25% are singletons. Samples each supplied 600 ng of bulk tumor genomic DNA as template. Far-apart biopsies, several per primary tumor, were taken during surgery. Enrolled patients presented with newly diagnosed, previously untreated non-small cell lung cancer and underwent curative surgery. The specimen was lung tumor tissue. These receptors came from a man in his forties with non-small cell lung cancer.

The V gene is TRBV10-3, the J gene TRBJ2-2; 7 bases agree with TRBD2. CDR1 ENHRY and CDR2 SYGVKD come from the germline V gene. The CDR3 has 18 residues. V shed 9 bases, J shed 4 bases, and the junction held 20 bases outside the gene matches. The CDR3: CAIYRRGTARPSTGELFF. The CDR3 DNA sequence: TGTGCCATTTACCGGCGGGGGACCGCGAGGCCGAGCACCGGGGAGCTGTTTTTT.

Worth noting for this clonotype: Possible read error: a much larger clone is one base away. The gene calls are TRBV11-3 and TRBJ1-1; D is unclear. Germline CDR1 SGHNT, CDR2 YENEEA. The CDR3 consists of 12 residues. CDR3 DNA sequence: TGTACCAGCAGCTCCGAGCGCGCTGAAGCTTTCTTT. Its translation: CTSSSERAEAFF.

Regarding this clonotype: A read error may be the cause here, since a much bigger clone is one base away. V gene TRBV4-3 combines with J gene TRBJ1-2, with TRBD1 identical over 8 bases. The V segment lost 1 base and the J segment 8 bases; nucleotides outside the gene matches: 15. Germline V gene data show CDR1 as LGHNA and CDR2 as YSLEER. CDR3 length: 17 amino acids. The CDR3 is CASSQVSGGVPRIGYTF. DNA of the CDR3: TGCGCCAGCAGCCAAGTATCAGGGGGCGTACCACGGATCGGCTACACCTTC.

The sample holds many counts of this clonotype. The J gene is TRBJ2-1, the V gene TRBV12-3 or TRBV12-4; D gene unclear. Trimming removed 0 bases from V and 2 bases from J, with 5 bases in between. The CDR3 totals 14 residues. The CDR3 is CASSLATPYNEQFF. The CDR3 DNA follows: TGTGCCAGCAGTTTAGCAACGCCCTACAATGAGCAGTTCTTC.

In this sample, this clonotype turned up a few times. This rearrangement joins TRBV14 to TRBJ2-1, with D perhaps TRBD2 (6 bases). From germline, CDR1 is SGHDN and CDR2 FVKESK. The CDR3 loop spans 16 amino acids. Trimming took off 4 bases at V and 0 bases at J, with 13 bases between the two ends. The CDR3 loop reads CASSLDYLSSYNEQFF. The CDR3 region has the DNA TGTGCCAGCAGCCTGGACTACCTGAGCTCCTACAATGAGCAGTTCTTC.

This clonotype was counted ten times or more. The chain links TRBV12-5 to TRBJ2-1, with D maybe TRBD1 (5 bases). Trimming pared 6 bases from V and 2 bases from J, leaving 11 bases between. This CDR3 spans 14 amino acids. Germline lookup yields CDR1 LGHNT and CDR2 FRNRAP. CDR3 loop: CASGIDSPYNEQFF. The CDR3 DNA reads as TGTGCTAGTGGGATAGACAGCCCCTACAATGAGCAGTTCTTC.

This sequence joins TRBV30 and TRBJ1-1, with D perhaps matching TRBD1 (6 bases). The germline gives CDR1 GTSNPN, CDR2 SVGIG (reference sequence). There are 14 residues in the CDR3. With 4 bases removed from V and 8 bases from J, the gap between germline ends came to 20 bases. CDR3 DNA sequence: TGTGCCTGGACCCTGGTTCCGAACAGGGCCGAAGCTTTCTTT. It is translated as CAWTLVPNRAEAFF.

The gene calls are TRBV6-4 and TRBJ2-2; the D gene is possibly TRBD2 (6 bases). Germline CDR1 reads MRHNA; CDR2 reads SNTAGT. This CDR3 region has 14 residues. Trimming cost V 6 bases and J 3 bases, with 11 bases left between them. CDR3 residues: CASRRDSHTGELFF. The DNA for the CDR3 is TGTGCCAGCAGGAGGGACTCCCACACCGGGGAGCTGTTTTTT.

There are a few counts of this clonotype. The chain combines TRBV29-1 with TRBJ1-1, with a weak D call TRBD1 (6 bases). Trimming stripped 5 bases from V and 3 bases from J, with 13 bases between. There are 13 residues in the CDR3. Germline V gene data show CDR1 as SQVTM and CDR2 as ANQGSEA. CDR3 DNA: TGCAGCGTTAGGGGGTCCGGGGACACTGAAGCTTTCTTT. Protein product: CSVRGSGDTEAFF.

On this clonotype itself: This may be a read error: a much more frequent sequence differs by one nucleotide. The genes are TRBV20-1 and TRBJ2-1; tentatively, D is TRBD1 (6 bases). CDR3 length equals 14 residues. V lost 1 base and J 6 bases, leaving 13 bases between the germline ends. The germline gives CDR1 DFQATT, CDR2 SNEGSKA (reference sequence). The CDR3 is CSARAPSRGNEQFF. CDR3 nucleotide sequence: TGCAGTGCTAGAGCGCCCAGCAGGGGCAATGAGCAGTTCTTC.

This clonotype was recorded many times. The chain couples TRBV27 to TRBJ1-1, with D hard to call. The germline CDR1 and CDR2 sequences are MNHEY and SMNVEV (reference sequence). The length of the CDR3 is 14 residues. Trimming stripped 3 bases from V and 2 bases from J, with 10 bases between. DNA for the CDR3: TGTGCCAGCAGTTTGGAACATCCTAACACTGAAGCTTTCTTT. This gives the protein CASSLEHPNTEAFF.

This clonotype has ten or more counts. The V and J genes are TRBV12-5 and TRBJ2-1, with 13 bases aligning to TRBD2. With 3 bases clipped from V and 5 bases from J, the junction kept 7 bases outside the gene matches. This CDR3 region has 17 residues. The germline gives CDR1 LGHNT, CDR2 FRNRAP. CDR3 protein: CASGLDTGTSGNNEQFF. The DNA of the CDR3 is TGTGCTAGTGGTTTAGATACCGGGACTAGCGGGAACAATGAGCAGTTCTTC.

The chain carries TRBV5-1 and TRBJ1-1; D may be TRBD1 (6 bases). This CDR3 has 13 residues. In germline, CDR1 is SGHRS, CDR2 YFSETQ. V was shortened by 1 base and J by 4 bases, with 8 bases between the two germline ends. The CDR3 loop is CASSLRTATEAFF. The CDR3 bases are TGCGCCAGCAGCTTGAGGACAGCCACTGAAGCTTTCTTT.

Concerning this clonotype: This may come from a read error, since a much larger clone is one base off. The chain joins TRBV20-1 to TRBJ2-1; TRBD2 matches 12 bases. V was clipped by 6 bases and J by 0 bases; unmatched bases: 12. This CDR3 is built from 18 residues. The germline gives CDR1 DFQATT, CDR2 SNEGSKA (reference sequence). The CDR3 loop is CSAPTSGRSIVSYNEQFF. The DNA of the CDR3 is TGCAGTGCCCCGACTAGCGGGAGAAGTATCGTCTCCTACAATGAGCAGTTCTTC.